The following is a T cell receptor beta chain sequence with its context. What it binds is not known. These data are taken from a study of T cells in Graves' hyperthyroidism and ophthalmopathy. With a duration under 2 months, the hyperthyroidism was newly diagnosed in patients aged 18 to 65. Trimming stripped 6 bases from V and 2 bases from J, with 17 bases between. The CDR3 sequence is 15 residues long. RNA transcripts were the template for amplifying TCR beta CDR3 regions. The TCR CDR3 was amplified in a first-round RT-PCR using the HTBI primer set. From the multiplex PCR reads, TCRdb called clonotypes with MiXCR, one entry per CDR3 protein. The sample includes some 800,000 distinct CDR3 sequences, 35% to 45% of them seen just once. Regarding the study as a whole: Ophthalmopathy, as predicted by the model, came a median approximately 5.9 months after the prediction.

The V and J genes are TRBV12-3 or TRBV12-4 and TRBJ2-7; tentatively, D is TRBD1 (6 bases). The sequenced material came from blood. This TCR was sampled from a man aged 18 to 30 with Graves' hyperthyroidism. In nucleotides, the CDR3 is TGTGCCAGCAGGTCAGGGGTGGGGACCCCCTACGAGCAGTACTTC. Its translation: CASRSGVGTPYEQYF.